The table lists the clone carrying this T cell receptor (beta chain) with many counts. This entry is derived from a study of blood T cells in healthy people across ages. CDR1 is SNHLY and CDR2 is FYNNEI in the germline V gene. This CDR3 region has 12 residues. V lost 8 bases and J lost 3; bases outside the gene matches: 4. A J-beta primer mix and a sample-barcoded 5' primer were used in a second PCR of roughly 7 to 12 cycles. TCRdb reprocessed the 5' RACE reads via MiXCR and lists one record per CDR3 protein. The data show around 800,000 distinct CDR3 sequences, roughly 46% seen once. Every donor gave 9.5 to 10 milliliters of peripheral blood.

The receptor was derived from an elderly man in good health. This chain uses TRBV2 with TRBJ2-7, with 7 bases lining up with TRBD1. Sequencing used blood. CDR3 nucleotide sequence: TGTGCCAGCGACACAGGGGACTACGAGCAGTACTTC. Its translation is CASDTGDYEQYF.